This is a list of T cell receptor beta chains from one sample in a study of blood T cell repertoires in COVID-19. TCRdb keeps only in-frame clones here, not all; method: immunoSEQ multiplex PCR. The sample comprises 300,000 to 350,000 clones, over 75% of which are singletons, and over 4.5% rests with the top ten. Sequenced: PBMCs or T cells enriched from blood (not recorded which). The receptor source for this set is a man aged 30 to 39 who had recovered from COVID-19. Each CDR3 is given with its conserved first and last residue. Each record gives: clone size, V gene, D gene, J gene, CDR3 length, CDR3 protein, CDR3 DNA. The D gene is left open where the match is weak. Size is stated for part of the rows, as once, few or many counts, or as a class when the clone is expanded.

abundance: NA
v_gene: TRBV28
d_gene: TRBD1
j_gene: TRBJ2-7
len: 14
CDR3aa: CASSLTGETYEQYF
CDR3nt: TGTGCCAGCAGTTTAACAGGGGAGACCTACGAGCAGTACTTC

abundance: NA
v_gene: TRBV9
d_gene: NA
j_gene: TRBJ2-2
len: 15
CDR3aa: CASSAGSVNTGELFF
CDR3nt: TGTGCCAGCAGCGCCGGAAGCGTAAACACCGGGGAGCTGTTTTTT

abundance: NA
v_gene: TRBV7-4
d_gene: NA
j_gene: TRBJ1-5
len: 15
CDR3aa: CASSSGDRSNQPQHF
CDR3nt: TGTGCCAGCAGCTCGGGAGATCGGAGCAATCAGCCCCAGCATTTT

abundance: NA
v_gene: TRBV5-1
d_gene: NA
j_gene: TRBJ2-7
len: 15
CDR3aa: CASAMIVGQGYEQYF
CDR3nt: TGCGCCAGCGCGATGATAGTCGGGCAGGGCTACGAGCAGTACTTC

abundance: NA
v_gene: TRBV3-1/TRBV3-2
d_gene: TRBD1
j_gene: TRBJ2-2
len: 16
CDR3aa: CASSPTGGADTGELFF
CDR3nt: TGTGCCAGCAGCCCGACAGGGGGCGCCGACACCGGGGAGCTGTTTTTT

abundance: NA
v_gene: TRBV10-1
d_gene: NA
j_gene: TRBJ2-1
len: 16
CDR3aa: CASSEGSGLRKNEQFF
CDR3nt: TGCGCCAGCAGTGAAGGTTCAGGGCTCCGTAAAAATGAGCAGTTCTTC

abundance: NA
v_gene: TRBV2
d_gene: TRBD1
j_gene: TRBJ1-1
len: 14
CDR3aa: CASSTGTGGDEAFF
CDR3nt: TGTGCCAGCAGTACCGGGACAGGGGGTGATGAAGCTTTCTTT

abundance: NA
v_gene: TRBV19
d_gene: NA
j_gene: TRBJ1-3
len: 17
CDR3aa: CASRPLDTQFSGNTIYF
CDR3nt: TGTGCCAGTAGGCCGCTGGACACCCAATTCTCTGGAAACACCATATATTTT

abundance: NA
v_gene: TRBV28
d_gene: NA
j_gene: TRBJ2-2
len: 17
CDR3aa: CASSFPHGRSNTGELFF
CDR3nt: TGTGCCAGCAGTTTCCCCCACGGTAGATCGAACACCGGGGAGCTGTTTTTT

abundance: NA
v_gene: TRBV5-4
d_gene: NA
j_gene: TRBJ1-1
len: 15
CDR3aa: CASSPGGSLNTEAFF
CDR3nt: TGTGCCAGCAGCCCAGGAGGATCCTTGAACACTGAAGCTTTCTTT

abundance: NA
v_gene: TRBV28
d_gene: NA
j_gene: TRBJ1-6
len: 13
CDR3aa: CASRWGRDSPLHF
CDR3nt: TGTGCCAGCAGATGGGGGAGGGATTCACCCCTCCACTTT

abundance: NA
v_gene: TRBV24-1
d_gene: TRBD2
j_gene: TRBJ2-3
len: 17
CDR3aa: CATSDPPLAGGPDTQYF
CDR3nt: TGTGCCACCAGTGATCCGCCACTAGCGGGGGGCCCAGATACGCAGTATTTT

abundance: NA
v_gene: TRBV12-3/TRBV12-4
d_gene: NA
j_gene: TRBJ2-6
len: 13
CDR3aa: CATQGWGANVLTF
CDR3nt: TGTGCCACCCAGGGCTGGGGGGCCAACGTCCTGACTTTC

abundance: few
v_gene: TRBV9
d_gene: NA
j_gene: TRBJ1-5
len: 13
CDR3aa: CASSVGGDWPQHF
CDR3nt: TGTGCCAGCAGCGTAGGGGGGGACTGGCCCCAGCATTTT

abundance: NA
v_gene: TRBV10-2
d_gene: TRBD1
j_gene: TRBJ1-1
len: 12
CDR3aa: CASSTGGLGAFF
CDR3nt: TGCGCCAGCAGTACAGGGGGCCTAGGGGCTTTCTTT

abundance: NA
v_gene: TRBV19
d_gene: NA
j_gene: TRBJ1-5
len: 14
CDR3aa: CASSIRDLNQPQHF
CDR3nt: TGTGCCAGTAGTATCCGGGATCTCAATCAGCCCCAGCATTTT

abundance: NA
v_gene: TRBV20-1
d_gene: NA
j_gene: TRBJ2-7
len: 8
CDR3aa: CSAHRGGF
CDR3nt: TGCAGTGCGCACAGGGGGGGCTTC

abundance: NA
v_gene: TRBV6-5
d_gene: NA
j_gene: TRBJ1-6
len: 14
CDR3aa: CASVYSFDNSPLHF
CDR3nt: TGTGCCAGTGTTTACAGCTTCGATAATTCACCCCTCCACTTT

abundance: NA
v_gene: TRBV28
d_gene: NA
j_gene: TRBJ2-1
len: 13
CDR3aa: CASIAHPYNEQFF
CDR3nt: TGTGCCAGCATAGCGCATCCCTACAATGAGCAGTTCTTC

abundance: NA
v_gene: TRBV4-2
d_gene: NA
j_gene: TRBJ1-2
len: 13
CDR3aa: CASSQDPVYGYTF
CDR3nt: TGTGCCAGCAGCCAAGATCCCGTCTATGGCTACACCTTC

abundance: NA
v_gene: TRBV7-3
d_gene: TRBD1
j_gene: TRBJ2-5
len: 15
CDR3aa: CASSPPGQGGETQYF
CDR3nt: TGTGCCAGCAGCCCGCCGGGACAGGGGGGGGAGACCCAGTACTTC

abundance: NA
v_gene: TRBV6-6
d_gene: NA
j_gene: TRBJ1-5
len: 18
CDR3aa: CASSPAVGKWLNNQPQHF
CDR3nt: TGTGCCAGCAGTCCCGCCGTCGGGAAGTGGCTGAACAATCAGCCCCAGCATTTT

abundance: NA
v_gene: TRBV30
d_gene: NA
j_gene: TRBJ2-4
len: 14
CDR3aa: CAWAGDLAKNIQYF
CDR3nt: TGTGCCTGGGCCGGGGATTTAGCCAAAAACATTCAGTACTTC

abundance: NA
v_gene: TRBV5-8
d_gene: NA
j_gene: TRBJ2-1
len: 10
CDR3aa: CASSLAAGFF
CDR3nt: TGTGCCAGCAGCTTGGCCGCGGGGTTCTTC

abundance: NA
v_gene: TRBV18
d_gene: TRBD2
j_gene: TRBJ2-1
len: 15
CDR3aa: CASSRGGGADNEQFF
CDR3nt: TGTGCCAGCTCGAGGGGCGGGGGGGCCGACAATGAGCAGTTCTTC

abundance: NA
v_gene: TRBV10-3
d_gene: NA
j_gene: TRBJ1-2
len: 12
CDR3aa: CAIRDTLYGYTF
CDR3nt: TGTGCCATCAGGGACACCTTGTATGGCTACACCTTC

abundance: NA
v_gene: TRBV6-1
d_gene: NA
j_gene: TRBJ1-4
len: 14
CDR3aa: CASSDGLGNEKLFF
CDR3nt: TGTGCCAGCAGTGATGGACTGGGGAATGAAAAACTGTTTTTT

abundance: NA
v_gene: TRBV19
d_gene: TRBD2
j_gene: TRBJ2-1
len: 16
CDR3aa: CASSIVGGGYYNEQFF
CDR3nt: TGTGCCAGTAGTATAGTCGGCGGGGGTTATTACAATGAGCAGTTCTTC

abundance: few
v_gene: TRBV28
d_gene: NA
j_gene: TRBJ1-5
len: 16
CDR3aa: CASTPGGLASNQPQHF
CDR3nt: TGTGCCAGCACCCCGGGTGGGTTGGCTAGCAATCAGCCCCAGCATTTT

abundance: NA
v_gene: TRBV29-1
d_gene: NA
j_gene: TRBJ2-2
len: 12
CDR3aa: CSVEPGTGELFF
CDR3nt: TGCAGCGTTGAGCCAGGCACCGGGGAGCTGTTTTTT

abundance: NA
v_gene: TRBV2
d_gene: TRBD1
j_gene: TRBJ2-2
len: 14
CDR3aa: CASSERQGPGELFF
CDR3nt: TGTGCCAGCAGTGAACGACAGGGCCCCGGGGAGCTGTTTTTT

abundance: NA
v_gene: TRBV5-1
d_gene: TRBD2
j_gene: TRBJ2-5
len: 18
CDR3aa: CASSPQGLAGGPGETQYF
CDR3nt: TGCGCCAGCAGCCCGCAGGGACTAGCGGGGGGGCCCGGAGAGACCCAGTACTTC

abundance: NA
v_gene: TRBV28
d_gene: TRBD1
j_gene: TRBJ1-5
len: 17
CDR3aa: CASYRDRSSWGNQPQHF
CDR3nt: TGTGCCAGCTACCGGGACAGAAGTTCTTGGGGGAATCAGCCCCAGCATTTT

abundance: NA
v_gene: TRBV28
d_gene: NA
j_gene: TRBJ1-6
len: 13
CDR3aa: CASSKRGSSPLHF
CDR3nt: TGTGCCAGCAGTAAACGGGGGAGTTCACCCCTCCACTTT

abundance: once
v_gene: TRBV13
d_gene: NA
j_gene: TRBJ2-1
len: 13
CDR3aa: CASSLQLRDEQFF
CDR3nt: TGTGCCAGCAGCTTACAATTGAGGGATGAGCAGTTCTTC

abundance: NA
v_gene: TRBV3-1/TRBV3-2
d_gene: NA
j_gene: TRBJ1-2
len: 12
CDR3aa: CASSVRSYGYTF
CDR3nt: TGTGCCAGCAGCGTCCGGAGTTATGGCTACACCTTC

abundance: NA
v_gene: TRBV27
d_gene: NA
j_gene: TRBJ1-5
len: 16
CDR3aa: CASRPRWGGNNQPQHF
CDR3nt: TGTGCCAGTCGACCCCGATGGGGGGGCAACAATCAGCCCCAGCATTTT

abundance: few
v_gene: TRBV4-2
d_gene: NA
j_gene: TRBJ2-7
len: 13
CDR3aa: CASSQRETDEQYF
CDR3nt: TGTGCCAGCAGCCAACGAGAGACAGACGAGCAGTACTTC

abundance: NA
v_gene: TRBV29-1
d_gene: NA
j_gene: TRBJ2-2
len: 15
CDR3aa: CSGGGQQTNTGELFF
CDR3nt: TGCAGCGGGGGGGGACAGCAGACCAACACCGGGGAGCTGTTTTTT